Shown below are 29 T cell receptor beta chains from a single sample sequenced in a study of shared clonotypes between healthy human individuals (dated by TCRdb to 2020 to 2022). Libraries were made using the immunoSEQ multiplex PCR assay. TCRdb retrieved this table from immuneACCESS and kept in-frame rearrangements only. Not all clones are present; in checked studies, unresolved V genes account for under half, and no reason is known for the remainder. The sample profile shows about 1.5 million clones; approximately 96% of them were found once. The ten largest clones represent over 1% of the sample. Material for sequencing was naive CD4+ T cells sorted from blood. The sample's cell subset or site label, in plain terms: CD45RA+ positively selected. All receptors derive from a man aged 25-45 years in good health.

This chain links TRBV6-1 with TRBJ1-4, with D possibly TRBD1 on 6 matching bases. The CDR3 is 15 residues long. Looked up from germline, CDR1 is MNHNS and CDR2 is SASEGT. The V end was cut by 10 bases, the J end by 0 bases, with 15 bases between. Written as DNA, the CDR3 is TGTGCCACCTCGGGACAACCAGCAACTAATGAAAAACTGTTTTTT. Translated: CATSGQPATNEKLFF.

The gene calls are TRBV11-2 and TRBJ2-2, with 7 bases aligning to TRBD2. J lost 6 bases, V lost 0 bases, and 4 bases had no gene match. Germline-derived CDR1 and CDR2 are SGHAT and FQNNGV. The CDR3 runs to 15 residues. This chain's CDR3 is CASSLEPGRAGELFF. In nucleotides, the CDR3 is TGTGCCAGCAGCTTAGAGCCAGGGAGGGCCGGGGAGCTGTTTTTT.

The V gene is TRBV28, the J gene TRBJ2-1; 9 bases line up with TRBD2. V lost 6 bases, J lost 4 bases, and 16 bases stayed unmatched. The CDR3 sequence is 18 residues long. In germline, CDR1 is MDHEN, CDR2 SYDVKM. Here the CDR3 reads CASRPGTSQTKLYNEQFF. Written as DNA, the CDR3 is TGTGCCAGCAGACCCGGGACTAGCCAAACTAAACTATACAATGAGCAGTTCTTC.

The V call is TRBV25-1, the J call TRBJ2-5; possible D gene TRBD2, 5 bases. Germline V gives CDR1 MGHDK, CDR2 SYGVNS. Trimming left V 1 base short and J 5 bases short, with 8 bases between. The CDR3 is 13 amino acids. DNA of the CDR3: TGTGCCAGCAGTGAATCTAGCTGGGAGACCCAGTACTTC. Translation gives CASSESSWETQYF.

This chain connects TRBV7-8 to TRBJ1-2; D is undetermined. The CDR3 covers 15 residues. Germline CDR1 is SGHVS and CDR2 is FQNEAQ. Trimming removed 5 bases from V and 0 bases from J, with 13 bases in between. The CDR3 region has the DNA TGTGCCAGCAGCCTTAGTTCGGGAACTAACTATGGCTACACCTTC. Translation: CASSLSSGTNYGYTF.

The rearrangement links TRBV29-1 to TRBJ1-1; D not certain. Germline V gives CDR1 SQVTM, CDR2 ANQGSEA. The CDR3 has 16 residues. V was trimmed by 4 bases and J by 4 bases, leaving 22 bases between them. Written as DNA, the CDR3 is TGCAGCGTTGTGTCGCAGACCCCCTTTGGCGGCACTGAAGCTTTCTTT. It translates to CSVVSQTPFGGTEAFF.

This chain uses TRBV5-1 with TRBJ2-5; 7 nucleotides agree with TRBD1. Trimming at V came to 8 bases and at J to 5 bases, leaving 9 bases not matched to a gene. The CDR3 contains 13 residues. The germline V gene has CDR1 SGHRS and CDR2 YFSETQ. The CDR3 sequence is CASTDRAGETQYF. In DNA, the CDR3 is TGCGCCAGTACCGACAGGGCCGGGGAGACCCAGTACTTC. Full variable domain (missing parts from reference TRBV5-1 and TRBJ2-5): KAGVTQTPRYLIKTRGQQVTLSCSPISGHRSVSWYQQTPGQGLQFLFEYFSETQRNKGNFPGRFSGRQFSNSRSEMNVSTLELGDSALYLCASTDRAGETQYFGPGTRLLVL.

This clone was counted once. This chain uses TRBV28 with TRBJ2-5; a possible D gene is TRBD1 (5 bases). Germline CDR1 is MDHEN and CDR2 is SYDVKM. The CDR3 loop spans 13 amino acids. V shed 8 bases and J shed 4 bases, with 14 bases lying between them. CDR3 protein: CASCVRTIETQYF. The DNA of the CDR3 is TGTGCCAGCTGCGTTCGGACAATAGAGACCCAGTACTTC.

V usage is TRBV18 and J usage is TRBJ2-3, with TRBD2 identical over 9 bases. CDR1 is KGHSH, CDR2 LQKENI, per germline. The CDR3 is 16 residues long. J gave up 4 bases and V 0 bases, and 5 bases lay outside the gene matches. The CDR3 coding sequence is TGTGCCAGCTCACCACCCGGCGGGAGGGTGTCAGATACGCAGTATTTT. Its translation: CASSPPGGRVSDTQYF. Full variable domain (outside the CDR3, taken from reference TRBV18 and TRBJ2-3): NAGVMQNPRHLVRRRGQEARLRCSPMKGHSHVYWYRQLPEEGLKFMVYLQKENIIDESGMPKERFSAEFPKEGPSILRIQQVVRGDSAAYFCASSPPGGRVSDTQYFGPGTRLTVL.

The CDR3 coding sequence is TGTGCCAGCAGCAAGGGGGCTAGCGGGACCTCGGAGCAGTTCTTC. This gives the protein CASSKGASGTSEQFF. This chain connects TRBV6-1 to TRBJ2-1, with 9 nucleotides matching TRBD2. The CDR3 has 15 amino acids. Unmatched junction bases numbered 13, after V lost 6 bases and J lost 10 bases. Germline V CDR1 and CDR2: MNHNS, SASEGT.

The chain uses TRBV13 and TRBJ1-1; TRBD1 is a possible D gene (5 bases). Trimming pared 0 bases from V and 0 bases from J, leaving 11 bases between. CDR3 length equals 16 residues. Germline V lookup: CDR1 PRHDT, CDR2 FYEKMQ (reference sequence). CDR3 amino acids: CASSLGGAGMNTEAFF. For the CDR3, the DNA is TGTGCCAGCAGCTTAGGCGGGGCCGGAATGAACACTGAAGCTTTCTTT.

CDR3 amino acids: CASSPNFGQGSGNTIYF. The CDR3 region has the DNA TGTGCCAGCTCACCAAATTTCGGACAGGGCTCGGGAAACACCATATATTTT. The chain is built from TRBV18 and TRBJ1-3; 8 nucleotides agree with TRBD1. CDR1 is KGHSH, CDR2 LQKENI, per germline. V shed 2 bases and J 4 bases; nucleotides not matched to a gene: 10. The CDR3 runs 17 residues.

This chain uses TRBV11-2 with TRBJ2-7; D may be TRBD2 (5 bases). The germline V and J ends were trimmed by 4 bases and 7 bases, with 17 bases remaining between them. Germline V gene sequence: CDR1 SGHAT, CDR2 FQNNGV. The CDR3 sequence is 14 residues long. The CDR3 DNA is TGTGCCAGCAGCTCCCTCACCTCCAGCGGAGAGCAGTACTTC. It is translated as CASSSLTSSGEQYF.

Of note for this clone: The identical CDR3 is also encoded by other nucleotide sequences in the sample. The chain recombines TRBV29-1 with TRBJ2-7; 7 bases line up with TRBD1. Germline-derived CDR1 and CDR2 are SQVTM and ANQGSEA. The CDR3 contains 12 residues. V was clipped by 4 bases and J by 4 bases; unmatched bases: 4. This CDR3 is CSVGPGGYEQYF. The CDR3 DNA follows: TGCAGCGTTGGTCCAGGGGGATACGAGCAGTACTTC.

This clone was observed once. V usage is TRBV4-1 and J usage is TRBJ1-5; D remains ambiguous. The CDR3 is 13 residues long. V gave up 4 bases and J gave up 7 bases, with 11 bases separating them. Per germline, CDR1 MGHRA and CDR2 YSYEKL. CDR3 nucleotide sequence: TGCGCCAGCAGCCCAGGCCTTAGCCAGCCCCAGCATTTT. Protein: CASSPGLSQPQHF.

The chain has TRBV5-1 and TRBJ1-1, with D possibly being TRBD1 (6 bases). Germline CDR1 and CDR2: SGHRS and YFSETQ. Trimming shortened V by 0 bases and J by 7 bases, and 28 bases separated the two germline ends. This CDR3 has 19 amino acids. This CDR3 reads CASSLVPKRLTGPSGEAFF. DNA of the CDR3: TGCGCCAGCAGCTTGGTCCCAAAAAGGCTAACAGGGCCCAGTGGTGAAGCTTTCTTT. The whole variable domain, filled in from reference TRBV5-1 and TRBJ1-1, reads KAGVTQTPRYLIKTRGQQVTLSCSPISGHRSVSWYQQTPGQGLQFLFEYFSETQRNKGNFPGRFSGRQFSNSRSEMNVSTLELGDSALYLCASSLVPKRLTGPSGEAFFGQGTRLTVV.

In regard to this clone: The junction does not match germline at one end; this may be a read error. The gene calls are TRBV6-5 and TRBJ2-7, with 10 bases aligning to TRBD2. The CDR3 length is 15 residues. Germline V CDR1 and CDR2: MNHEY, SVGAGI. The CDR3 loop is CASRPSGTSDYGQYF. Here the CDR3 DNA reads TGTGCCAGCAGACCCTCGGGGACTAGCGACTACGGGCAGTACTTC.

This clone has just a few counts. CDR3: CIPWGGGYTF. The DNA for the CDR3 is TGCATCCCGTGGGGAGGAGGCTACACCTTC. The chain has TRBV20-1 and TRBJ1-2; D is unclear. Looked up from germline, CDR1 is DFQATT and CDR2 is SNEGSKA (reference sequence). This CDR3 region has 10 residues.

The V gene is TRBV18, the J gene TRBJ2-5, with 8 bases fitting TRBD2. This CDR3 has 15 residues. Per the germline V gene, CDR1 is KGHSH and CDR2 is LQKENI. The J segment lost 5 bases and the V segment lost 1 base, leaving 6 bases of the junction unmatched. CDR3 nucleotides: TGTGCCAGCTCACCACTGAGCGGGAGAATGGAGACCCAGTACTTC. Translated: CASSPLSGRMETQYF.

The rearrangement joins TRBV27 to TRBJ2-1, with 12 bases matching TRBD2. The trim removed 4 bases at V and 8 bases at J, leaving 21 bases unmatched. Germline-derived CDR1 and CDR2 are MNHEY and SMNVEV (reference sequence). The length of the CDR3 is 20 residues. The CDR3 nucleotides read TGTGCCAGCAGTTCGGACAGGGGGGCAATGACTAGCGGGAGTATAGATGAGCAGTTCTTC. Encoded protein: CASSSDRGAMTSGSIDEQFF.

The genes are TRBV7-6 and TRBJ2-3; weak D call: TRBD2 (6 bases). The CDR3 has 18 residues. From germline, CDR1 is SGHVS and CDR2 FNYEAQ. V was cut by 2 bases and J by 1 base, with 19 bases left in between. The CDR3 loop is CASSLSVGGTYGTDTQYF. CDR3 DNA: TGTGCCAGCAGCTTAAGTGTGGGGGGAACCTATGGCACAGATACGCAGTATTTT. Using reference TRBV7-6 and TRBJ2-3 for the parts outside the CDR3, the full variable domain is GAGVSQSPRYKVTKRGQDVALRCDPISGHVSLYWYRQALGQGPEFLTYFNYEAQQDKSGLPNDRFSAERPEGSISTLTIQRTEQRDSAMYRCASSLSVGGTYGTDTQYFGPGTRLTVL.

The J gene is TRBJ2-1, the V gene TRBV2; 10 nucleotides align to TRBD2. Germline V gives CDR1 SNHLY, CDR2 FYNNEI. Losses at the gene ends were 3 bases for V and 7 bases for J; bases not matched to a gene: 21. The CDR3 spans 20 residues. In DNA, the CDR3 is TGTGCCAGCAGTGATCGGCATCTTGGGGCTAGCGGGAGATCAGTAAATGAGCAGTTCTTC. This sequence encodes CASSDRHLGASGRSVNEQFF. Based on the CDR3 plus reference TRBV2 and TRBJ2-1, the full variable domain is EPEVTQTPSHQVTQMGQEVILRCVPISNHLYFYWYRQILGQKVEFLVSFYNNEISEKSEIFDDQFSVERPDGSNFTLKIRSTKLEDSAMYFCASSDRHLGASGRSVNEQFFGPGTRLTVL.

The CDR3 DNA follows: TGTGCCAGCAGAAATCTAGCCGGAGAGACCCAGTACTTC. It is translated as CASRNLAGETQYF. The genes are TRBV6-5 and TRBJ2-5; possibly TRBD2 for D (5 bases). Trimming removed 6 bases from V and 4 bases from J, with 12 bases in between. Germline V gives CDR1 MNHEY, CDR2 SVGAGI. The CDR3 has 13 amino acids.

V and J are TRBV7-2 and TRBJ2-5; D is uncertain. Germline V lookup: CDR1 SGHTA, CDR2 FQGNSA. V was shortened by 1 base and J by 2 bases, with 11 bases between the two germline ends. The CDR3 runs to 15 residues. The CDR3 DNA sequence: TGTGCCAGCAGCTTAGTGTCGCTTCAACAAGAGACCCAGTACTTC. It translates to CASSLVSLQQETQYF.

The rearrangement links TRBV18 to TRBJ1-5, with a weak D call TRBD1 (5 bases). Per the germline V gene, CDR1 is KGHSH and CDR2 is LQKENI. V was cut by 2 bases and J by 4 bases, with 12 bases left in between. This CDR3 is 15 amino acids long. The CDR3 loop is CASSPLPGVNQPQHF. For the CDR3, the DNA is TGTGCCAGCTCACCATTACCGGGGGTTAATCAGCCCCAGCATTTT. The whole variable domain, filled in from reference TRBV18 and TRBJ1-5, reads NAGVMQNPRHLVRRRGQEARLRCSPMKGHSHVYWYRQLPEEGLKFMVYLQKENIIDESGMPKERFSAEFPKEGPSILRIQQVVRGDSAAYFCASSPLPGVNQPQHFGDGTRLSIL.

The chain couples TRBV5-1 to TRBJ2-1; D possibly corresponds to TRBD1 (6 bases). Germline loops: CDR1 SGHRS, CDR2 YFSETQ. This CDR3 has 15 amino acids. V lost 4 bases and J 4 bases, leaving 15 bases between the germline ends. CDR3 nucleotides: TGCGCCAGCAGCCCACCACAGGGTGGGTACAATGAGCAGTTCTTC. This sequence encodes CASSPPQGGYNEQFF.

This chain uses TRBV29-1 with TRBJ1-1, with D possibly being TRBD1 (5 bases). This CDR3 contains 13 residues. The V end was cut by 5 bases, the J end by 0 bases, with 10 bases between. Germline-derived CDR1 and CDR2 are SQVTM and ANQGSEA. The CDR3, as DNA: TGCAGCGTTTCAGGGCCAATGAACACTGAAGCTTTCTTT. Its translation is CSVSGPMNTEAFF. Full variable domain (outside the CDR3, taken from reference TRBV29-1 and TRBJ1-1): SAVISQKPSRDICQRGTSLTIQCQVDSQVTMMFWYRQQPGQSLTLIATANQGSEATYESGFVIDKFPISRPNLTFSTLTVSNMSPEDSSIYLCSVSGPMNTEAFFGQGTRLTVV.

The gene calls are TRBV14 and TRBJ1-1; D is unclear. CDR3 length equals 15 residues. V lost 0 bases, J lost 5 bases, and 13 bases lay in between. Germline lookup yields CDR1 SGHDN and CDR2 FVKESK. The chain's CDR3 is CASSQDFLRETEAFF. CDR3 DNA: TGTGCCAGCAGCCAAGATTTTCTACGGGAGACTGAAGCTTTCTTT.

The CDR3: CASRKGTGELFF. The CDR3, as DNA: TGTGCCAGCAGGAAGGGCACCGGGGAGCTGTTTTTT. The chain joins TRBV28 to TRBJ2-2, with D unresolved. CDR1 is MDHEN, CDR2 SYDVKM, per germline. This CDR3 comprises 12 residues. Trimming shortened V by 6 bases and J by 4 bases, and 6 bases separated the two germline ends.